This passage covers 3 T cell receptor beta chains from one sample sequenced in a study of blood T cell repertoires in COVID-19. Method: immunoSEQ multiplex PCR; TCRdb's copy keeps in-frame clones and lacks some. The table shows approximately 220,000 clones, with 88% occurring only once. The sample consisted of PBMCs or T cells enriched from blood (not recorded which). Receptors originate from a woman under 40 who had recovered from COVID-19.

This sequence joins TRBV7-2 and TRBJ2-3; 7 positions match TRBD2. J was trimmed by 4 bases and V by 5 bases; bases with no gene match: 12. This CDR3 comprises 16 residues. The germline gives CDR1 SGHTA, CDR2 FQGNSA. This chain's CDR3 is CASSPRAGSSADTQYF. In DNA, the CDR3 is TGTGCCAGCAGCCCAAGAGCGGGGAGTTCCGCAGATACGCAGTATTTT.

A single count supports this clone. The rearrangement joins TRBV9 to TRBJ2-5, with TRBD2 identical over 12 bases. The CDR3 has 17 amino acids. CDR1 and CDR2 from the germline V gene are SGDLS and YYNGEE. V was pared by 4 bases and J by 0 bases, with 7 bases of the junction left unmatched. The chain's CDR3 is CASSTSGGSKYQETQYF. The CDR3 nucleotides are TGTGCCAGCAGCACTAGCGGGGGGTCTAAGTACCAAGAGACCCAGTACTTC.

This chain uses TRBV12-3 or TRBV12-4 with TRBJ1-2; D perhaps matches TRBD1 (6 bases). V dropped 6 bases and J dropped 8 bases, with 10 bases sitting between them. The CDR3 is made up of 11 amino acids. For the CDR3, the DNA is TGTGCCAGCAGCTACAGGGTCGGCTACACCTTC. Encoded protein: CASSYRVGYTF.